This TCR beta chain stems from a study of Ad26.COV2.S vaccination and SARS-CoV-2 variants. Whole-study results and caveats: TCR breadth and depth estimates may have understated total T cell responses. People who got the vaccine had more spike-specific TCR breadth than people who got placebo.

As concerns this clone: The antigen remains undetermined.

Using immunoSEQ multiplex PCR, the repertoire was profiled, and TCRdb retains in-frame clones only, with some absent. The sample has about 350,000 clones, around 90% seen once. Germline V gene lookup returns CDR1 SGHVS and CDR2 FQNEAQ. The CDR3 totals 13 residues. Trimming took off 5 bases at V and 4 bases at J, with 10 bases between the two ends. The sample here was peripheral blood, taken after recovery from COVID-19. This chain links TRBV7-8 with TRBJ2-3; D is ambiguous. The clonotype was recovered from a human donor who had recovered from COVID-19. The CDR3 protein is CASSLSGADTQYF. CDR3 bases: TGTGCCAGCAGCCTATCCGGAGCAGATACGCAGTATTTT.